This is a list of T cell receptor beta chains from one sample in a study of blood T cell repertoires in COVID-19. Some clones are missing from TCRdb's copy, which holds only in-frame ones; the method was immunoSEQ multiplex PCR. The sample records roughly 190,000 clones, about nine tenths being singletons. The material sequenced was peripheral blood. The source is a woman aged 55-70 years with COVID-19, enrolled during active disease. The CDR3 runs from the conserved cysteine through the conserved F or W. A D gene is named only where the DNA matches it firmly.

D gene: TRBD2; V gene: TRBV6-5; CDR3 protein: CASSFRLAGGDEQFF
D gene: TRBD2; V gene: TRBV9; CDR3 protein: CASSPRLAGGNEQYF
D gene: NA; V gene: TRBV6-5; CDR3 protein: CASSRRVRDGYTF
D gene: TRBD2; V gene: TRBV5-1; CDR3 protein: CASEGTSGSAQYF
D gene: NA; V gene: TRBV2; CDR3 protein: CASSEGQASYEQYF
D gene: NA; V gene: TRBV11-3; CDR3 protein: CASSLDRQGGGNTIYF
D gene: NA; V gene: TRBV28; CDR3 protein: CASSLWGSFYEQYF
D gene: TRBD1; V gene: TRBV5-1; CDR3 protein: CASSPTGGNSYEQYF
D gene: NA; V gene: TRBV28; CDR3 protein: CASSFLVGGVRNQPQHF
D gene: TRBD1; V gene: TRBV28; CDR3 protein: CASSDRGETYEQYF
D gene: TRBD2; V gene: TRBV24-1; CDR3 protein: CATSAPGRANNEQFF
D gene: NA; V gene: TRBV5-4; CDR3 protein: CASSPPAGGYTF
D gene: TRBD1; V gene: TRBV5-1; CDR3 protein: CASSVRTGGGYGYTF
D gene: NA; V gene: TRBV9; CDR3 protein: CASSPGVADTDTQYF
D gene: NA; V gene: TRBV28; CDR3 protein: CASSTPPGGGFPGNTIYF
D gene: NA; V gene: TRBV5-4; CDR3 protein: CASSSSGLTDYEQYF
D gene: NA; V gene: TRBV11-2; CDR3 protein: CASSDPGYNQPQHF
D gene: NA; V gene: TRBV6-1; CDR3 protein: CASSERVREHGYTF
D gene: NA; V gene: TRBV4-2; CDR3 protein: CASSQVGVDGANVLTF
D gene: TRBD1; V gene: TRBV7-9; CDR3 protein: CASSLGTELNSPLHF
D gene: NA; V gene: TRBV10-2; CDR3 protein: CARSPQGGGKQYF
D gene: TRBD1; V gene: TRBV7-9; CDR3 protein: CASSPDSRDRANTEAFF
D gene: NA; V gene: TRBV9; CDR3 protein: CASSGTHHNSPLHF
D gene: NA; V gene: TRBV28; CDR3 protein: CASSLSSIQYF
D gene: NA; V gene: TRBV2; CDR3 protein: CASSGPRTAGSRNTIYF
D gene: TRBD2; V gene: TRBV30; CDR3 protein: CAWSSGVGTGELFF
D gene: TRBD2; V gene: TRBV5-1; CDR3 protein: CASSQPPGTSGLRGNEQFF
D gene: NA; V gene: TRBV5-6; CDR3 protein: CASSLQAGGYTF
D gene: NA; V gene: TRBV7-8; CDR3 protein: CASSLGPDYEQYF
D gene: NA; V gene: TRBV18; CDR3 protein: CASSPIWRIGNEQFF
D gene: TRBD1; V gene: TRBV7-9; CDR3 protein: CASSPGQGRRSEQYF
D gene: NA; V gene: TRBV3-1/TRBV3-2; CDR3 protein: CASSPRQVLNTGELFF
D gene: TRBD1; V gene: TRBV20-1; CDR3 protein: CSASHSVTGGYNSPLHF
D gene: NA; V gene: TRBV3-1/TRBV3-2; CDR3 protein: CASSRAGGNEKLFF
D gene: TRBD2; V gene: TRBV4-2; CDR3 protein: CASSPRASGTSYNEQFF
D gene: NA; V gene: TRBV7-9; CDR3 protein: CASRYSMNTEAFF
D gene: NA; V gene: TRBV5-1; CDR3 protein: CASSLGQIGEQYF
D gene: TRBD1; V gene: TRBV7-6; CDR3 protein: CASSLPAGTGGIGKETQYF
D gene: TRBD1; V gene: TRBV27; CDR3 protein: CASSLAGTGGVETQYF
D gene: NA; V gene: TRBV12-3/TRBV12-4; CDR3 protein: CASSLSSFEQYF
D gene: NA; V gene: TRBV6-5; CDR3 protein: CASRRTGFPQETQYF
D gene: NA; V gene: TRBV4-3; CDR3 protein: CASSQESGVGYEQYF
D gene: TRBD2; V gene: TRBV18; CDR3 protein: CASSPKTASGRRHSYEQYF
D gene: TRBD2; V gene: TRBV15; CDR3 protein: CATTQRDGTYNEQFF
D gene: TRBD1; V gene: TRBV5-1; CDR3 protein: CASSLRTGGNEQFF
D gene: NA; V gene: TRBV9; CDR3 protein: CASSVVGQNTEAFF
D gene: NA; V gene: TRBV2; CDR3 protein: CASRDTNRHQPQHF
D gene: NA; V gene: TRBV6-5; CDR3 protein: CASSYSPVTDTQYF
D gene: NA; V gene: TRBV30; CDR3 protein: CAWSHRAQYF
D gene: TRBD1; V gene: TRBV3-1/TRBV3-2; CDR3 protein: CASSQRRGQGMYEQYF
D gene: TRBD1; V gene: TRBV19; CDR3 protein: CASSLWDRGGEKLFF
D gene: NA; V gene: TRBV29-1; CDR3 protein: CSVVSSGYTF
D gene: TRBD1; V gene: TRBV24-1; CDR3 protein: CATSNRGSNQPQHF
D gene: TRBD1; V gene: TRBV19; CDR3 protein: CASSISWDRSTDTQYF